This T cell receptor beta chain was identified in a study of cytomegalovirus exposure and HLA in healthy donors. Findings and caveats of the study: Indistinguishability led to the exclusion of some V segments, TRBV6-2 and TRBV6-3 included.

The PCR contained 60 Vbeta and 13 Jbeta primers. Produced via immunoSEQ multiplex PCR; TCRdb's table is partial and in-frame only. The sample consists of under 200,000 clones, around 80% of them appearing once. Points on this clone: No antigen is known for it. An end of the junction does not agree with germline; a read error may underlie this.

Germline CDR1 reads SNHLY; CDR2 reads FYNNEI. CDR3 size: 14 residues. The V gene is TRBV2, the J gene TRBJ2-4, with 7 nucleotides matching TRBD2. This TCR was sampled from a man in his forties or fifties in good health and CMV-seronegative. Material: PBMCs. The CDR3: CASRGPGGGNSQYF. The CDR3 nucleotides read TGTGCCAGCAGGGGACCGGGCGGGGGAAACAGTCAGTACTTC. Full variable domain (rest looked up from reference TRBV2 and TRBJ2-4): EPEVTQTPSHQVTQMGQEVILRCVPISNHLYFYWYRQILGQKVEFLVSFYNNEISEKSEIFDDQFSVERPDGSNFTLKIRSTKLEDSAMYFCASRGPGGGNSQYFGAGTRLSVL.